Listed here is a single T cell receptor beta chain. Only a few counts were recorded for this clone. Its cognate antigen has yet to be identified. No much larger clonotype is one base removed from it; base qualities were not supplied. Trimming costs V 3 bases and J 5 bases, and their ends lie 7 bases apart. Taken from the germline V gene, the CDR1 and CDR2 loops are SGHTA and FQGNSA. The CDR3 goes from the cysteine to the phenylalanine over 12 residues. Here the CDR3 DNA is all that survives: 36 bases in frame from base 1. The goal of deep resolution MiSeq sequencing was a depth between 1 in 1 million and 1 in 200,000 T cells, and coverage averaged 10x per clonotype. The immunoSEQ hsTCRB Kit was used to generate the TCR beta libraries. The study's own analysis went as follows. Data were analyzed with ImmunoSEQ Data Assistant and ImmunoSEQ Analyzer, with V, D and J genes assigned per IMGT definitions. Clonality, with values ranging from 0 to 1, was calculated as one minus the normalized Shannon entropy of productive rearrangement frequencies. Public clonotype analysis was restricted to overrepresented clonotypes comprising at least 0.05% of each patient's repertoire. Approximately 14 age-matched healthy donor repertoires from immuneACCESS served as clonality controls. TCRdb limited this immuneACCESS table to in-frame rearrangements with V and J called. A share of clones is missing; checked studies link under half to unresolved V genes, and the rest is unexplained. That table is the source of V, J and clone size, and D and trimming were worked out from the DNA. The sample table lists tens of thousands of clones, roughly three quarters of them with a count of one. Of the sample, around a quarter falls within the top ten clones.

These data come from a study of cytotoxic CD8 clonotypes in ibrutinib-treated CLL (TCRdb year 2021). Study-level background: The cohort included about 15 treatment-naive and ten to eleven relapsed/refractory patients; about 18 were IGHV unmutated. Partial responses were observed in some 24 patients and complete responses in 2; after a median follow-up of around 68 months, remission was maintained in approximately 15 patients and progression was observed in some 12. The response samples were drawn at a median of 12 months into treatment, with a range of roughly 6 to 36 months. On average, each sample yielded 250,000 to 300,000 productive templates and tens of thousands of productive rearrangements. Longitudinal samples were obtainable from about 30% of the 86 participants in the trial. Cryopreserved peripheral blood mononuclear cells were obtained before treatment, at response, and at either sustained remission or disease progression. The investigation overall reported the following: Clonality rose at ibrutinib response, remained stable during sustained remission, and dropped back toward baseline at progression. Baseline clonality was found to be higher than that of age-matched healthy donors and was strongly correlated with circulating CD8+ T-cell counts. Public clonotypes were rare and either shrank or stayed stable during treatment, and the rise in clonality at ibrutinib response reflected expansion of private clonotypes. Sampling times were not matched between patients in sustained remission and patients whose disease was progressing, and lymph node repertoires were not examined.

Roughly 1.9 micrograms of genomic DNA were extracted from cryopreserved PBMCs for TCR beta library preparation. Longitudinal blood samples from CLL patients on ibrutinib monotherapy were analyzed using high-throughput TCR beta sequencing. The patients took part in an open-label, single-center phase 2 trial of ibrutinib monotherapy. The V and J genes are TRBV7-2 and TRBJ2-5, with the D gene call left open. This sample comprised PBMCs, obtained before ibrutinib treatment. This TCR derives from a human donor with chronic lymphocytic leukemia. This receptor has the CDR3 CASSFTIETQYF. The nucleotide sequence reads as follows: TGTGCCAGCAGCTTCACGATCGAGACCCAGTACTTC.